This T cell receptor (beta chain) was observed in a study of blood T cell repertoires in COVID-19. As for the study in general: Sources were T cells, B-cell-depleted T cells, or PBMCs; the material itself was cDNA or gDNA.

CDR1 is SEHNR, CDR2 FQNEAQ, per germline (reference sequence). Trimming pared 3 bases from V and 0 bases from J, leaving 9 bases between. This CDR3 spans 15 amino acids. Regarding this clone: In the same sample, other DNA sequences code for this CDR3.

Measured with immunoSEQ multiplex PCR; TCRdb has only the in-frame clones, and not every one. Of about 320,000 clones detected, 80% to 90% appear once; the ten largest clones hold more than 8.5%. The sequencing input was PBMCs or T cells enriched from blood (not recorded which). The receptor was derived from a woman aged 18-29 years who had recovered from COVID-19. The V gene is TRBV7-9, the J gene TRBJ1-3; D may be TRBD1 (5 bases). As DNA, the CDR3 is TGTGCCAGCAGCTTGTCGGGGGGCTCTGGAAACACCATATATTTT. Translation: CASSLSGGSGNTIYF. Supplemented by reference TRBV7-9 and TRBJ1-3, the full variable domain reads DTGVSQNPRHKITKRGQNVTFRCDPISEHNRLYWYRQTLGQGPEFLTYFQNEAQLEKSRLLSDRFSAERPKGSFSTLEIQRTEQGDSAMYLCASSLSGGSGNTIYFGEGSWLTVV.